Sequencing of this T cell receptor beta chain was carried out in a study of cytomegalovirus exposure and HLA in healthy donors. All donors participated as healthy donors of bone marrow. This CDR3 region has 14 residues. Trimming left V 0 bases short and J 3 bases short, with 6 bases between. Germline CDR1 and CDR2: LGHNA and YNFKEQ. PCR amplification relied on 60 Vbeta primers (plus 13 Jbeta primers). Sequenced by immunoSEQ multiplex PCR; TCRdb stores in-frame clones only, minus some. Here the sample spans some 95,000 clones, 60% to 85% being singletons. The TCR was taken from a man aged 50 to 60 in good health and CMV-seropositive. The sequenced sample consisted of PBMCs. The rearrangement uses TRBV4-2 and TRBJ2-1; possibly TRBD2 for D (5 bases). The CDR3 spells CASSQDEGYNEQFF. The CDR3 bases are TGTGCCAGCAGCCAAGATGAGGGCTACAATGAGCAGTTCTTC.